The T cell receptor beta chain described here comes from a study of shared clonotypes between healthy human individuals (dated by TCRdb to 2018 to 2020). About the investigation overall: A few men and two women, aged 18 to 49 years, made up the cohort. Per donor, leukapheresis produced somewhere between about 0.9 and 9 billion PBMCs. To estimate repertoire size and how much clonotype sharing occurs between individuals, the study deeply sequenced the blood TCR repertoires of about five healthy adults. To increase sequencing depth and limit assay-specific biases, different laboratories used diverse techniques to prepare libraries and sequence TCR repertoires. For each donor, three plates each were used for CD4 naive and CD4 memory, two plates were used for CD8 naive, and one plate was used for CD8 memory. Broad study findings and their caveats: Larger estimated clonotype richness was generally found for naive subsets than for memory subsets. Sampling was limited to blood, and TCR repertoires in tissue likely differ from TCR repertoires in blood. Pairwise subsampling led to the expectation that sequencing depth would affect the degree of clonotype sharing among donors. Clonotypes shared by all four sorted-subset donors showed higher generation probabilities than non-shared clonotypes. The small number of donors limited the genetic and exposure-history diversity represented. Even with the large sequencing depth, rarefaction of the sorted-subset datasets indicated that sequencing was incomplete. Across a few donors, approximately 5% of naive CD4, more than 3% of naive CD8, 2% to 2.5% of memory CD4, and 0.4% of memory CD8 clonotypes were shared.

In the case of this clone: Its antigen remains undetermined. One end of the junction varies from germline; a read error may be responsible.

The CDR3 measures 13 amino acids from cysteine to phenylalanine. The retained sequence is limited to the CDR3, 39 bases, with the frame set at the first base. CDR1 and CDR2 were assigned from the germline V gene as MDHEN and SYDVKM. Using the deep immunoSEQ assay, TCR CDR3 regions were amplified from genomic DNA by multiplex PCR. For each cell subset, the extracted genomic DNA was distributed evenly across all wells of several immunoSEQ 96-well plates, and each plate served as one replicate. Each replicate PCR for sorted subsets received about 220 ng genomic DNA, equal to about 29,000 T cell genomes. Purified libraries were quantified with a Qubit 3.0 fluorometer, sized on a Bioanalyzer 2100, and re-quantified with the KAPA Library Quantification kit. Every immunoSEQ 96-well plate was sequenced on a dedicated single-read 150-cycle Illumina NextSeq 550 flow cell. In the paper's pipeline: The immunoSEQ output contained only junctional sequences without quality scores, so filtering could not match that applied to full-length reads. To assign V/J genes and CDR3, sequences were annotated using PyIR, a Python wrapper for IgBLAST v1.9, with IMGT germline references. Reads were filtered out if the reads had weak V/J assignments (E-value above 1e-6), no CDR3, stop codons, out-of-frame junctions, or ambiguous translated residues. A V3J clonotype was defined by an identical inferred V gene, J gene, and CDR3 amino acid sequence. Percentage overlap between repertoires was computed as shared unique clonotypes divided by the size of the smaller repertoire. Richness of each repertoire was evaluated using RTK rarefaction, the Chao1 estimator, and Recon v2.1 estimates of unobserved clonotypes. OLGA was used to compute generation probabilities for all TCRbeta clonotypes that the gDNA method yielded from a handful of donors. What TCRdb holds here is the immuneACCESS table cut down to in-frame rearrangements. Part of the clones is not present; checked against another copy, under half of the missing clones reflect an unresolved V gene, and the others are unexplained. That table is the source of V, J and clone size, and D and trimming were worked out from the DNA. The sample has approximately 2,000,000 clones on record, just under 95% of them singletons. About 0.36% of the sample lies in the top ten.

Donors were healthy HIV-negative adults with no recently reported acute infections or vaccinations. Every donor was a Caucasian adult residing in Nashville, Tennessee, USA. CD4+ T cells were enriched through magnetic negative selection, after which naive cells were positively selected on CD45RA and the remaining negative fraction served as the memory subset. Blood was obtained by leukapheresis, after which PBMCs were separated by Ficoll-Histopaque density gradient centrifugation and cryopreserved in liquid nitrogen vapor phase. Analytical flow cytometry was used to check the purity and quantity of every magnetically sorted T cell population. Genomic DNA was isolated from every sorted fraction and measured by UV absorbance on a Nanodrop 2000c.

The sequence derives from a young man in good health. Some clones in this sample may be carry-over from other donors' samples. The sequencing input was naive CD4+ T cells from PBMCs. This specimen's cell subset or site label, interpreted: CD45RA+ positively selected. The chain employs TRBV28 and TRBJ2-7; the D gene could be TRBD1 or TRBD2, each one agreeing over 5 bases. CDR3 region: CASSLQNPGPRSF. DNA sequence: TGTGCCAGCAGCCTACAAAACCCGGGGCCGCGTTCCTTC.